Shown below are 14 T cell receptor beta chains from a single sample sequenced in a study of blood T cell repertoires in COVID-19. Sequenced by immunoSEQ multiplex PCR; TCRdb stores in-frame clones only, minus some. The table shows fewer than 150,000 clones, with approximately 77% occurring only once. The sequencing input was peripheral blood. The receptors shown here come from an elderly man with acute or convalescent COVID-19.

The rearrangement uses TRBV7-2 and TRBJ2-3; 9 bases are a match to TRBD1. This CDR3 is 14 amino acids long. The germline V gene has CDR1 SGHTA and CDR2 FQGNSA. J gave up 4 bases and V 5 bases, and 4 bases lay outside the gene matches. CDR3 DNA: TGTGCCAGCAGCCTTACAGGGGGCGCAGATACGCAGTATTTT. This translates into CASSLTGGADTQYF.

The chain combines TRBV4-2 with TRBJ2-5, with 10 bases that match TRBD2. The CDR3 is 16 amino acids. Germline V gene lookup returns CDR1 LGHNA and CDR2 YNFKEQ. Germline trimming cut 4 bases from V and 1 base from J; bases unmatched to any gene: 6. The CDR3 loop is CASSRRASGGQETQYF. CDR3 in DNA: TGTGCCAGCAGCCGGAGAGCTAGCGGGGGCCAAGAGACCCAGTACTTC.

The chain is built from TRBV28 and TRBJ1-1; D unclear. V gave up 3 bases and J gave up 1 base, with 3 bases separating them. Germline-derived CDR1 and CDR2 are MDHEN and SYDVKM. The CDR3 totals 12 residues. In DNA, the CDR3 is TGTGCCAGCAGTTTTAGGAACACTGAAGCTTTCTTT. Encoded protein: CASSFRNTEAFF.

This clone was seen a handful of times. The rearrangement links TRBV4-1 to TRBJ1-6; TRBD1 matches 7 bases. V trimming: 3 bases; J trimming: 7 bases; junction bases outside the gene matches: 9. This CDR3 comprises 16 residues. Germline CDR1 MGHRA, CDR2 YSYEKL. The CDR3 spells CASSHVGQKLNSPLHF. The CDR3 DNA reads as TGCGCCAGCAGCCACGTGGGACAGAAGCTGAATTCACCCCTCCACTTT.

The J gene is TRBJ2-1, the V gene TRBV5-8, with 15 nucleotides matching TRBD2. Germline CDR1 is SGHTS and CDR2 is YDEGEE. CDR3 length: 18 residues. V lost 10 bases to trimming and J lost 8 bases; unmatched junction nucleotides: 19. As DNA, the CDR3 is TGTGCCCCCAGCATGGGACTAGCGGGGGGCCTTAGGGGTCATGAGCAGTTCTTC. Amino acids: CAPSMGLAGGLRGHEQFF.

V usage is TRBV24-1 and J usage is TRBJ2-5, with TRBD1 matching over 7 bases. The CDR3 covers 13 residues. Germline-derived CDR1 and CDR2 are KGHDR and SFDVKD. After removal of 4 bases from V and 4 bases from J, the junction contained 2 bases not matched to a gene. CDR3 loop: CATSDGQVETQYF. The CDR3 region has the DNA TGTGCCACCAGTGACGGACAGGTAGAGACCCAGTACTTC.

The chain combines TRBV6-5 with TRBJ1-1, with 10 bases identical to TRBD1. J lost 2 bases, V lost 5 bases, and 5 bases had no gene match. CDR3 size: 15 residues. Germline CDR1 is MNHEY and CDR2 is SVGAGI. The CDR3 sequence is CASSNRQGANTEAFF. CDR3 nucleotides: TGTGCCAGCAGTAATAGACAGGGGGCCAACACTGAAGCTTTCTTT.

This chain links TRBV3-1 (or the pseudogene TRBV3-2) with TRBJ1-6; TRBD1 matches at 7 bases. The CDR3 runs to 17 residues. Per germline, CDR1 LGHDT and CDR2 YNNKEL (reference sequence). J gave up 4 bases and V 4 bases, and 10 bases lay outside the gene matches. In DNA, the CDR3 is TGTGCCAGCAGCCGCGACAAACCGGGACAGTATAATTCACCCCTCCACTTT. Residues: CASSRDKPGQYNSPLHF.

This chain joins TRBV6-6 and TRBJ1-5, with TRBD1 identical over 7 bases. With V trimmed by 6 bases and J by 5 bases, 7 bases remained unmatched. Germline values: CDR1 MNHNY, CDR2 SVGAGI (reference sequence). The CDR3 covers 14 residues. CDR3 bases: TGTGCCAGCAGGAGGGGGACAGATGATCAGCCCCAGCATTTT. Amino acids: CASRRGTDDQPQHF.

The chain recombines TRBV6-2 or TRBV6-3 with TRBJ2-7, with 8 bases aligning to TRBD1. CDR1 MNHEY and CDR2 SVGEGT come from the germline V gene. V was pared by 6 bases and J by 0 bases, with 7 bases of the junction left unmatched. The CDR3 spans 15 residues. Written as DNA, the CDR3 is TGTGCCAGCAGCCTCCCGACAGGGGCCTCCTACGAGCAGTACTTC. As protein: CASSLPTGASYEQYF.

This clone has a handful of counts. V usage is TRBV3-1 (or the pseudogene TRBV3-2) and J usage is TRBJ1-3; D possibly corresponds to TRBD1 (5 bases). Germline assignment: CDR1 LGHDT and CDR2 YNNKEL (reference sequence). This CDR3 comprises 15 residues. V was pared by 1 base and J by 8 bases, with 15 bases between. The CDR3 reads CASSQGAPPGYTIYF. For the CDR3, the DNA is TGTGCCAGCAGCCAAGGAGCCCCTCCAGGGTACACCATATATTTT.

The rearrangement joins TRBV7-6 to TRBJ1-3; no firm D call. The germline CDR1 and CDR2 sequences are SGHVS and FNYEAQ. The CDR3 loop spans 15 amino acids. The ends were cut back, 0 bases at V and 0 bases at J, with 6 bases in the middle. This CDR3 is CASSLAGYSGNTIYF. The CDR3 nucleotides read TGTGCCAGCAGCTTAGCGGGCTACTCTGGAAACACCATATATTTT.

The chain uses TRBV28 and TRBJ1-1; 8 nucleotides align to TRBD1. V was pared by 2 bases and J by 1 base, with 18 bases of the junction left unmatched. The CDR3 is made up of 20 amino acids. Germline loops: CDR1 MDHEN, CDR2 SYDVKM. The CDR3 nucleotides read TGTGCCAGCAGTTTAGGTCTTGGCCGACAGGGGCCCGTTCGGAACACTGAAGCTTTCTTT. The encoded protein is CASSLGLGRQGPVRNTEAFF.

The V call is TRBV30, the J call TRBJ2-5, with 8 positions matching TRBD2. From germline, CDR1 is GTSNPN and CDR2 SVGIG (reference sequence). The CDR3 has 15 residues. After removal of 0 bases from V and 7 bases from J, the junction contained 10 bases not matched to a gene. CDR3 bases: TGTGCCTGGAGTGTACTGGCGGGGGGAGTCGGGACCCAGTACTTC. Protein: CAWSVLAGGVGTQYF.